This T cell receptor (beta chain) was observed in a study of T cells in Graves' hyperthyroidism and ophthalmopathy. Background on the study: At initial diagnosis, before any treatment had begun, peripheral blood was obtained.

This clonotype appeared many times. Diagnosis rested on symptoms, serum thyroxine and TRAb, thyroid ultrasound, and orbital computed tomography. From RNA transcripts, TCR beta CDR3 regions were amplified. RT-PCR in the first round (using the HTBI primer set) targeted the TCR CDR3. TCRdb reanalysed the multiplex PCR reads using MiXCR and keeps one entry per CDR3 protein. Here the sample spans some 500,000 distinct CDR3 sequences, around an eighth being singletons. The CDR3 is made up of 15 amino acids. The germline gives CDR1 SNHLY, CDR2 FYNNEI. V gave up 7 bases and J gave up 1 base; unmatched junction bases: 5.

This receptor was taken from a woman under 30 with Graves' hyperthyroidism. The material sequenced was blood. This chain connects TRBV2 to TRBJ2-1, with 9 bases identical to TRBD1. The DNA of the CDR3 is TGTGCCAGCAACAGAGGGACAGGGTCCTACAATGAGCAGTTCTTC. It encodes CASNRGTGSYNEQFF.